The 3 T cell receptor beta chains below were found in one sample sequenced in a study of T cell responses to AZD1222 COVID-19 vaccine. Sequencing was performed with immunoSEQ multiplex PCR; in TCRdb, only in-frame clones are kept and a portion is missing. The sample has 95,000 to 150,000 clones, approximately 90% seen once. Sequencing used peripheral blood, obtained on day 0 of AZD1222 vaccination. The receptors were sampled from an adult in good health.

The chain has TRBV2 and TRBJ1-2, with no clear D. The length of the CDR3 is 10 residues. V was cut by 8 bases and J by 6 bases, with 7 bases left in between. Germline V gene data show CDR1 as SNHLY and CDR2 as FYNNEI. CDR3 loop: CASRGNGYTF. In nucleotides, the CDR3 is TGTGCCAGCCGGGGTAATGGCTACACCTTC.

The J gene is TRBJ2-7, the V gene TRBV4-1; 9 nucleotides line up with TRBD2. With V trimmed by 2 bases and J by 3 bases, 8 bases remained unmatched. Germline V gives CDR1 MGHRA, CDR2 YSYEKL. This CDR3 is built from 16 residues. CDR3 bases: TGCGCCAGCAGCCAACACCCTAGCGGGGTACACTACGAGCAGTACTTC. Its protein product is CASSQHPSGVHYEQYF.

The chain links TRBV6-6 to TRBJ1-4, with D unclear. With 5 bases removed from V and 4 bases from J, the gap between germline ends came to 11 bases. Germline CDR1 reads MNHNY; CDR2 reads SVGAGI (reference sequence). The CDR3 length is 14 residues. As DNA, the CDR3 is TGTGCCAGCAGTCCCGAGGGAAGTAATGAAAAACTGTTTTTT. This encodes CASSPEGSNEKLFF.